These 22 T cell receptor beta chains were all obtained from the same sample, sequenced in a study of shared clonotypes between healthy human individuals. Produced via immunoSEQ multiplex PCR; TCRdb's table is partial and in-frame only. Of 2 million to 3 million clones listed, 93% are singletons. Material: naive CD4+ T cells from PBMCs. Subset reported: CD45RA+ positively selected. The receptors shown here come from a man aged 18 to 30 in good health. Some clones in this sample may be carry-over from other donors' samples.

This clone was recorded once. The CDR3 sequence is CASSRSSGRMETQYF. The CDR3 nucleotides read TGCGCCAGCAGCCGTTCTAGCGGGAGGATGGAGACCCAGTACTTC. The J gene is TRBJ2-5, the V gene TRBV4-1; 11 nucleotides agree with TRBD2. The CDR3 is made up of 15 amino acids. Germline lookup yields CDR1 MGHRA and CDR2 YSYEKL. The V gene end was trimmed by 4 bases and the J gene end by 5 bases; junction bases not matched to a gene: 6.

This clone occurred once. Other DNA sequences of this sample code for an identical CDR3. The gene calls are TRBV5-4 and TRBJ1-1; 10 positions match TRBD1. Germline lookup yields CDR1 SGHNT and CDR2 YYREEE (reference sequence). V was clipped by 4 bases and J by 4 bases; unmatched bases: 4. The length of the CDR3 is 14 residues. The DNA for the CDR3 is TGTGCCAGCAGCCTAGGACAGGGGGTCACTGAAGCTTTCTTT. Residues: CASSLGQGVTEAFF.

The rearrangement joins TRBV4-1 to TRBJ2-7, with D maybe TRBD1 (5 bases). Trimming cost V 4 bases and J 2 bases, with 18 bases left between them. CDR1 is MGHRA, CDR2 YSYEKL, per germline. This CDR3 has 16 residues. CDR3 bases: TGCGCCAGCAGCCTCAACGGGCTCTCCAGGGCCTACGAGCAGTACTTC. It yields the protein CASSLNGLSRAYEQYF.

The chain couples TRBV5-6 to TRBJ1-5; 10 nucleotides match TRBD1. Germline V lookup: CDR1 SGHDT, CDR2 YYEEEE. The CDR3 is made up of 14 amino acids. The ends lost 4 bases at V and 6 bases at J; junction bases unmatched: 4. CDR3: CASSKGTGAQPQHF. CDR3 in DNA: TGTGCCAGCAGCAAGGGGACAGGGGCTCAGCCCCAGCATTTT.

Concerning this clone itself: This sample also contains other DNA sequences that code for the same CDR3. In DNA, the CDR3 is TGTGCCAGCAGCCCCGGGACTTCCGGGGAGCTGTTTTTT. Its translation: CASSPGTSGELFF. The chain recombines TRBV7-2 with TRBJ2-2; weak D call: TRBD2 (6 bases). The V gene lost 5 bases and the J gene lost 6 bases, with 10 bases spanning the gap. Germline assignment: CDR1 SGHTA and CDR2 FQGNSA. This CDR3 spans 13 amino acids. Full variable domain (remainder filled in from reference TRBV7-2 and TRBJ2-2): GAGVSQSPSNKVTEKGKDVELRCDPISGHTALYWYRQSLGQGLEFLIYFQGNSAPDKSGLPSDRFSAERTGGSVSTLTIQRTQQEDSAVYLCASSPGTSGELFFGEGSRLTVL.

The CDR3 bases are TGTGCCAGCAGTGACGGGGCCTTTCTTACCACAGATACGCAGTATTTT. It encodes CASSDGAFLTTDTQYF. This chain uses TRBV6-1 with TRBJ2-3, with D possibly called TRBD1 or TRBD2 (5 bases each). V was cut by 3 bases and J by 2 bases, with 15 bases left in between. This CDR3 spans 16 amino acids. CDR1 and CDR2 from the germline V gene are MNHNS and SASEGT.

The chain employs TRBV4-3 and TRBJ1-6; 10 bases agree with TRBD1. The germline CDR1 and CDR2 sequences are LGHNA and YSLEER. Trimming at V came to 1 base and at J to 6 bases, leaving 0 bases not matched to a gene. The CDR3 has 15 amino acids. The CDR3 region has the DNA TGCGCCAGCAGCCAAGGGGACAGGGGTAATTCACCCCTCCACTTT. This codes for CASSQGDRGNSPLHF.

The chain combines TRBV16 with TRBJ1-5; D is possibly TRBD1 (5 bases). The CDR3 extends over 13 amino acids. The ends were cut back, 4 bases at V and 7 bases at J, with 11 bases in the middle. Germline assignment: CDR1 KGHSY and CDR2 FQNENV. Written as DNA, the CDR3 is TGTGCCAGCAGCCTCAGGGAGGAACAGCCCCAGCATTTT. This sequence encodes CASSLREEQPQHF.

This chain uses TRBV2 with TRBJ2-1; 7 bases fit TRBD2. This CDR3 region has 14 residues. Germline V CDR1 and CDR2: SNHLY, FYNNEI. V gave up 6 bases and J gave up 4 bases; unmatched junction bases: 6. Here the CDR3 DNA reads TGTGCCAGCAGACTGCTAGCGGCATACAATGAGCAGTTCTTC. It translates to CASRLLAAYNEQFF.

This clone was seen just once. The rearrangement joins TRBV7-3 to TRBJ2-5; D uncertain. CDR1 and CDR2 (germline): SGHTA, FQGTGA. The V end was cut by 2 bases, the J end by 2 bases, with 9 bases between. The CDR3 consists of 14 residues. The CDR3 DNA is TGTGCCAGCAGCTTATTGGGAAGTCAAGAGACCCAGTACTTC. Protein: CASSLLGSQETQYF.

The V gene is TRBV6-6, the J gene TRBJ2-2; D gene unclear. The CDR3 runs to 13 residues. CDR1 and CDR2 from the germline V gene are MNHNY and SVGAGI (reference sequence). The V and J ends lost 6 bases and 5 bases respectively, with 10 bases between them. The CDR3 loop is CASSHLGTGELFF. CDR3 nucleotide sequence: TGTGCCAGCAGCCACCTGGGGACCGGGGAGCTGTTTTTT.

The DNA of the CDR3 is TGTGCCAGCAGAGGATTGAATGATCAGCCCCAGCATTTT. Translated: CASRGLNDQPQHF. The gene calls are TRBV6-6 and TRBJ1-5; D gene unclear. The V gene lost 6 bases and the J gene lost 5 bases, with 11 bases spanning the gap. This CDR3 region has 13 residues. Germline lookup yields CDR1 MNHNY and CDR2 SVGAGI (reference sequence).

Concerning this clone itself: The sample carries other DNA sequences with the same CDR3. The gene calls are TRBV4-3 and TRBJ1-5, with a possible D match to TRBD1 (5 bases). Germline V gene lookup returns CDR1 LGHNA and CDR2 YSLEER. The CDR3 loop spans 13 amino acids. Trimming stripped 1 base from V and 7 bases from J, with 8 bases between. The CDR3: CASSQGGNQPQHF. CDR3 sequence (DNA): TGCGCCAGCAGCCAAGGGGGGAACCAGCCCCAGCATTTT.

The genes are TRBV5-1 and TRBJ2-3, with TRBD2 matching over 8 bases. Trimming at V came to 0 bases and at J to 6 bases, leaving 9 bases not matched to a gene. Germline V CDR1 and CDR2: SGHRS, YFSETQ. This CDR3 region has 16 residues. The DNA of the CDR3 is TGCGCCAGCAGCTTGGTCCTAGCGGGCCCCCCCGATACGCAGTATTTT. It yields the protein CASSLVLAGPPDTQYF. Full variable domain (rest looked up from reference TRBV5-1 and TRBJ2-3): KAGVTQTPRYLIKTRGQQVTLSCSPISGHRSVSWYQQTPGQGLQFLFEYFSETQRNKGNFPGRFSGRQFSNSRSEMNVSTLELGDSALYLCASSLVLAGPPDTQYFGPGTRLTVL.

The chain combines TRBV27 with TRBJ1-6; D remains ambiguous. From germline, CDR1 is MNHEY and CDR2 SMNVEV (reference sequence). This CDR3 has 14 amino acids. Trimming removed 7 bases at V and 7 bases at J, with 14 bases between. The CDR3 region is CASTPGGRNSPLHF. The CDR3 region has the DNA TGTGCCAGCACCCCTGGAGGAAGGAATTCACCCCTCCACTTT.

V and J are TRBV7-2 and TRBJ1-3; no definite D call. Per germline, CDR1 SGHTA and CDR2 FQGNSA. Deletions cut 5 bases from V and 0 bases from J, with 11 bases between. The CDR3 consists of 15 residues. The CDR3 region has the DNA TGTGCCAGCAGCCGCCCCTATAGCTCTGGAAACACCATATATTTT. As protein: CASSRPYSSGNTIYF.

The CDR3 sequence is CASSHKGAKLEKLFF. CDR3 sequence (DNA): TGTGCCAGTAGTCACAAGGGGGCGAAACTTGAAAAACTGTTTTTT. V gene TRBV19 combines with J gene TRBJ1-4, with 7 bases lining up with TRBD1. Trimming at V came to 5 bases and at J to 7 bases, leaving 10 bases not matched to a gene. The germline V gene has CDR1 LNHDA and CDR2 SQIVND (reference sequence). The CDR3 contains 15 residues.

A remark on this clone: The same CDR3 arises from other DNA sequences in this sample as well. The chain is built from TRBV19 and TRBJ2-2; TRBD1 agrees at 9 bases. The trim removed 6 bases at V and 3 bases at J, leaving 5 bases unmatched. The V gene's germline CDR1 is LNHDA and CDR2 SQIVND (reference sequence). This CDR3 has 15 amino acids. This CDR3 reads CASSRGDRDTGELFF. For the CDR3, the DNA is TGTGCCAGTAGCCGGGGGGACAGGGACACCGGGGAGCTGTTTTTT.

This clone was seen a single time. The rearrangement joins TRBV28 to TRBJ1-1, with D unresolved. The CDR3 sequence is 12 residues long. Germline CDR1 MDHEN, CDR2 SYDVKM. Deletions cut 5 bases from V and 3 bases from J, with 7 bases between. CDR3 in amino acids: CASSTPHTEAFF. The DNA for the CDR3 is TGTGCCAGCAGTACCCCCCACACTGAAGCTTTCTTT. The variable domain in full, completed from reference TRBV28 and TRBJ1-1, reads DVKVTQSSRYLVKRTGEKVFLECVQDMDHENMFWYRQDPGLGLRLIYFSYDVKMKEKGDIPEGYSVSREKKERFSLILESASTNQTSMYLCASSTPHTEAFFGQGTRLTVV.

The chain has TRBV7-8 and TRBJ2-6; unclear D gene. V lost 6 bases and J 3 bases, leaving 9 bases between the germline ends. The germline V gene has CDR1 SGHVS and CDR2 FQNEAQ. The CDR3 spans 14 residues. In DNA form, the CDR3 reads TGTGCCAGCAGTCGGTGGAATGGGGCCAACGTCCTGACTTTC. Translating it yields CASSRWNGANVLTF.

The chain combines TRBV28 with TRBJ2-6; D remains ambiguous. The length of the CDR3 is 15 residues. The germline CDR1 and CDR2 sequences are MDHEN and SYDVKM. V was shortened by 6 bases and J by 0 bases, with 9 bases between the two germline ends. In DNA form, the CDR3 reads TGTGCCAGCAGGCATCGCAGCTCTGGGGCCAACGTCCTGACTTTC. It yields the protein CASRHRSSGANVLTF.

The gene calls are TRBV23-1 and TRBJ2-7, with D perhaps TRBD1 (6 bases). TRBV23-1 is recorded as an ORF, its role being uncertain. Trimming left V 2 bases short and J 1 base short, with 15 bases between. The CDR3 contains 16 residues. CDR3 region: CASSQLRQVKSYEQYF. DNA for the CDR3: TGCGCCAGCAGTCAACTCCGACAGGTGAAATCCTACGAGCAGTACTTC.